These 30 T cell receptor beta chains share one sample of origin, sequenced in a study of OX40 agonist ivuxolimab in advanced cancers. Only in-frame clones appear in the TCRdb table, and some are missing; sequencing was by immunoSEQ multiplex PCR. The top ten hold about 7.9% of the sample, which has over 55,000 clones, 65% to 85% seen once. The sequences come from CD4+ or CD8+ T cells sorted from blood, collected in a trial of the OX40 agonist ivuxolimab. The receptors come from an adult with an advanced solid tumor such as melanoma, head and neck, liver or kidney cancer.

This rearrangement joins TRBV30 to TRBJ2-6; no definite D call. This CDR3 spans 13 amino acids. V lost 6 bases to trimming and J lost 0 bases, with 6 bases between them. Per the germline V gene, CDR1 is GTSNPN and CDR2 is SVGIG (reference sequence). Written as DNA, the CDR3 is TGTGCCTGCACAACCTCTGGGGCCAACGTCCTGACTTTC. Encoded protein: CACTTSGANVLTF.

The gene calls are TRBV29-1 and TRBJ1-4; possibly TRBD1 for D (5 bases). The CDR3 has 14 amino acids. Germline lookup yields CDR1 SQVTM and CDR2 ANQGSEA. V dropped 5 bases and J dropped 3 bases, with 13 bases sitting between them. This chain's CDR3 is CSVPVGGSNEKLFF. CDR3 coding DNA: TGCAGCGTTCCGGTCGGGGGTTCTAATGAAAAACTGTTTTTT.

The CDR3 DNA follows: TGCGCCAGCAGCTTGGGTCAGCCCGGAAACACCATATATTTT. Protein: CASSLGQPGNTIYF. The rearrangement uses TRBV5-1 and TRBJ1-3; D uncertain. The V and J ends lost 0 bases and 4 bases respectively, with 8 bases between them. Germline CDR1 is SGHRS and CDR2 is YFSETQ. The CDR3 covers 14 residues.

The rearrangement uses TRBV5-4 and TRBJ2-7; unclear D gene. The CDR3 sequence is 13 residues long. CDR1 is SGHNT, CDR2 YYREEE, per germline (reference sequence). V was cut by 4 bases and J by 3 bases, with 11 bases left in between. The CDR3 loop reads CASSVRGNYEQYV. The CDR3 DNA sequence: TGTGCCAGCAGCGTCAGAGGAAACTACGAGCAGTACGTC.

This CDR3 reads CASDHRQDTTDTQYF. CDR3 coding DNA: TGTGCCAGCGACCACAGGCAGGACACCACAGATACGCAGTATTTT. The chain is built from TRBV28 and TRBJ2-3; D is possibly TRBD1 (5 bases). The CDR3 loop spans 15 amino acids. V lost 8 bases and J lost 2, with 17 bases in between. The V gene's germline CDR1 is MDHEN and CDR2 SYDVKM.

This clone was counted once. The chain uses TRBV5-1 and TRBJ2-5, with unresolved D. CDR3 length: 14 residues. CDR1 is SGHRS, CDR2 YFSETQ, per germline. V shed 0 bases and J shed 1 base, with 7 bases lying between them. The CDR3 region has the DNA TGCGCCAGCAGCTTGGCCGGCTCCCAAGAGACCCAGTACTTC. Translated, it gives CASSLAGSQETQYF.

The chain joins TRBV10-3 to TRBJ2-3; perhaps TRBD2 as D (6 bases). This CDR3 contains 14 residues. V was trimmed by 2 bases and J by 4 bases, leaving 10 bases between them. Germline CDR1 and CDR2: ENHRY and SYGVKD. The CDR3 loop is CAISEREFPDTQYF. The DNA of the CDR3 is TGTGCCATCAGTGAGCGGGAGTTCCCAGATACGCAGTATTTT.

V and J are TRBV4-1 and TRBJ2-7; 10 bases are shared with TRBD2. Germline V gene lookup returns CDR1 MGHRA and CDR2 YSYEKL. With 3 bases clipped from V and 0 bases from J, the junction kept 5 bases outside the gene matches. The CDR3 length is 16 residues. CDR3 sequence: CASSQDTSGVSYEQYF. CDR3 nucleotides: TGCGCCAGCAGCCAGGATACTAGCGGGGTCTCCTACGAGCAGTACTTC.

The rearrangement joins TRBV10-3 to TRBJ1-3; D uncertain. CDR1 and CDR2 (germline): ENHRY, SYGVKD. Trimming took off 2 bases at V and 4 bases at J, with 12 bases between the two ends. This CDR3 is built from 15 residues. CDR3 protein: CAISEDGVPGNTIYF. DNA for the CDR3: TGTGCCATCAGTGAGGATGGGGTCCCCGGAAACACCATATATTTT.

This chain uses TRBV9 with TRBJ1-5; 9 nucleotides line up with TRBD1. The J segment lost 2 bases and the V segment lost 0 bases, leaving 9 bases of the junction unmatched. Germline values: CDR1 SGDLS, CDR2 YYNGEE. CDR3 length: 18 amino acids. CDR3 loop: CASSVADRGRLGNQPQHF. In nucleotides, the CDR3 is TGTGCCAGCAGCGTAGCGGACAGGGGAAGGTTGGGCAATCAGCCCCAGCATTTT.

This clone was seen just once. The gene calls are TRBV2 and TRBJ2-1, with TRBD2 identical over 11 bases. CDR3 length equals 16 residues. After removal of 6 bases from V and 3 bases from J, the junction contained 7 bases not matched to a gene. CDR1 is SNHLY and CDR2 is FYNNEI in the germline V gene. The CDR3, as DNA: TGTGCCAGCAGGGCCCCTCTAGCGGGAGGCTACAATGAGCAGTTCTTC. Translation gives CASRAPLAGGYNEQFF.

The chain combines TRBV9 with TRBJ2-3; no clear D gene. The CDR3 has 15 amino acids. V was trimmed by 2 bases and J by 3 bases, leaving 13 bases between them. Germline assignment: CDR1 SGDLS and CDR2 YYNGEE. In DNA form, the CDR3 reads TGTGCCAGCAGCGTTGGGCAGAAAAAAACAGATACGCAGTATTTT. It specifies CASSVGQKKTDTQYF.

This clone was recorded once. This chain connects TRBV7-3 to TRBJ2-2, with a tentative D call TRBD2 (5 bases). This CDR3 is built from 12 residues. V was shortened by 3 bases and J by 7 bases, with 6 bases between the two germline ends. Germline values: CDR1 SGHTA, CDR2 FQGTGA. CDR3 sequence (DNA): TGTGCCAGCAGCTTTCGGGGCGGGGAGCTGTTTTTT. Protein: CASSFRGGELFF.

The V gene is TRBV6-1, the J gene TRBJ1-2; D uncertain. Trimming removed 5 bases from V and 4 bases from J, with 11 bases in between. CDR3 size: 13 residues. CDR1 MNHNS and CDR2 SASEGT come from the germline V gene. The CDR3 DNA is TGTGCCAGCAGTCCGGGGTGGTTCTATGGCTACACCTTC. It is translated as CASSPGWFYGYTF.

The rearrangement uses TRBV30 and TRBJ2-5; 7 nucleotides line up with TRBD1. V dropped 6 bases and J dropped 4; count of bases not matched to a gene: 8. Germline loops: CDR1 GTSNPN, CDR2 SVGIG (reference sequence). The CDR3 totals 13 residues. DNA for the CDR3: TGTGCCTGCGACAGGGATAGGGGAGAGACCCAGTACTTC. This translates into CACDRDRGETQYF. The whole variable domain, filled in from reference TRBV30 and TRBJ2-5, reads SQTIHQWPATLVQPVGSPLSLECTVEGTSNPNLYWYRQAAGRGLQLLFYSVGIGQISSEVPQNLSASRPQDRQFILSSKKLLLSDSGFYLCACDRDRGETQYFGPGTRLLVL.

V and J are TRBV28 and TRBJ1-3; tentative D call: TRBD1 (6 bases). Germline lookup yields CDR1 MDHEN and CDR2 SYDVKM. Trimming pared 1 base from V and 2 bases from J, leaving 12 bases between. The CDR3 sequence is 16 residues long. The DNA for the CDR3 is TGTGCCAGCAGTTTATTGGGGGGGCGACCTGGAAACACCATATATTTT. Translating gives CASSLLGGRPGNTIYF.

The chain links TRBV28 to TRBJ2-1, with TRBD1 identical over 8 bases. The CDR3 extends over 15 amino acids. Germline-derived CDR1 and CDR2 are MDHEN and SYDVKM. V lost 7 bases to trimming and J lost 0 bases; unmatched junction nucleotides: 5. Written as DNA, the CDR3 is TGTGCCAGCAAACAGGGGGGCAGCTCCTACAATGAGCAGTTCTTC. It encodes CASKQGGSSYNEQFF.

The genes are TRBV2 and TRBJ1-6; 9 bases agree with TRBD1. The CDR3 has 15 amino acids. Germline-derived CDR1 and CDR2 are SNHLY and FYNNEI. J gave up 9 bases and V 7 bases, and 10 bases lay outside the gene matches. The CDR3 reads CASTQGRQGGSPLHF. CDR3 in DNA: TGTGCCAGCACCCAGGGGAGACAGGGGGGTTCACCCCTCCACTTT.

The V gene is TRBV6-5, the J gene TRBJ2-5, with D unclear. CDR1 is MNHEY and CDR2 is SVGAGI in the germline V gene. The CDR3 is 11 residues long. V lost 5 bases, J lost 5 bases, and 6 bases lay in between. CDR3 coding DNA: TGTGCCAGCAGTGTAGGGGAGACCCAGTACTTC. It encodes CASSVGETQYF.

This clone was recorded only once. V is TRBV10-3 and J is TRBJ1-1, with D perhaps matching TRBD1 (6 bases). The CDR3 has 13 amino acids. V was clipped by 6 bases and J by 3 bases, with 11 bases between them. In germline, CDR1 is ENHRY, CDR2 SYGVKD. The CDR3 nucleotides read TGTGCCATCAGCCCACAGGGTGACACTGAAGCTTTCTTT. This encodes CAISPQGDTEAFF.

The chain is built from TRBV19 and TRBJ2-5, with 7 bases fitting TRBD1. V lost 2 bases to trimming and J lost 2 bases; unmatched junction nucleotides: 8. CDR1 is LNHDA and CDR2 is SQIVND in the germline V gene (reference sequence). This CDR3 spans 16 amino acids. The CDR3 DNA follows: TGTGCCAGTAGTATAATTCACGACAGGGAGCAAGAGACCCAGTACTTC. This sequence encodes CASSIIHDREQETQYF.

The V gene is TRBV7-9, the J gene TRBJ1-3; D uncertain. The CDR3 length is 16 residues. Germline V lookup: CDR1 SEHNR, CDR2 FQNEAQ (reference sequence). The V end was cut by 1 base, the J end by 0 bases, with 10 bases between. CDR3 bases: TGTGCCAGCAGCTTAGTGTCGGCCATCTCTGGAAACACCATATATTTT. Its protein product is CASSLVSAISGNTIYF.

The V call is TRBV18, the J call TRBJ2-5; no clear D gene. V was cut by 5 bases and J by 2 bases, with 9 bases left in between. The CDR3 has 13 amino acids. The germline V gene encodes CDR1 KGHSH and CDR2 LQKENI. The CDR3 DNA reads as TGTGCCAGCTCAATGAGTAGACAAGAGACCCAGTACTTC. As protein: CASSMSRQETQYF.

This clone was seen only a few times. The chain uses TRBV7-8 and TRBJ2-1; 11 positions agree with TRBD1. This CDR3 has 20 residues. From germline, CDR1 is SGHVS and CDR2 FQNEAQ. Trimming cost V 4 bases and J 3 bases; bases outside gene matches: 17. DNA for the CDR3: TGTGCCAGCAGCTCGCCGGGACAGGGGGACCGATTTTCTAGCTACAATGAGCAGTTCTTC. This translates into CASSSPGQGDRFSSYNEQFF.

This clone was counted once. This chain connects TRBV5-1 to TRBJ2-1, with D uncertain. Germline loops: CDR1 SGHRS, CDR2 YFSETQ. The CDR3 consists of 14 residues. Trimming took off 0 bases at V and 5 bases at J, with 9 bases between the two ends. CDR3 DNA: TGCGCCAGCAGCTTGGCATTGAGCGACAATGAGCAGTTCTTC. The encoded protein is CASSLALSDNEQFF. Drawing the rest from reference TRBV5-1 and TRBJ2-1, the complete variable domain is KAGVTQTPRYLIKTRGQQVTLSCSPISGHRSVSWYQQTPGQGLQFLFEYFSETQRNKGNFPGRFSGRQFSNSRSEMNVSTLELGDSALYLCASSLALSDNEQFFGPGTRLTVL.

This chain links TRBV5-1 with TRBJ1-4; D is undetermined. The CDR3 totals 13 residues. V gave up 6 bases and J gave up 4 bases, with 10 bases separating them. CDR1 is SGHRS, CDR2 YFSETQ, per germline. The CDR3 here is CASTRADNEKLFF. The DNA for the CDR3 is TGCGCCAGCACTCGAGCGGATAATGAAAAACTGTTTTTT.

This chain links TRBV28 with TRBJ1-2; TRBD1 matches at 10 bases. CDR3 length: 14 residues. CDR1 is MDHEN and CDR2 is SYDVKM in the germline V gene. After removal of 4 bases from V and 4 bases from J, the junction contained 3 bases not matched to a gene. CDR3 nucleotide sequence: TGTGCCAGCAGTTCTAGGACAGGGGGCTATGGCTACACCTTC. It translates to CASSSRTGGYGYTF.

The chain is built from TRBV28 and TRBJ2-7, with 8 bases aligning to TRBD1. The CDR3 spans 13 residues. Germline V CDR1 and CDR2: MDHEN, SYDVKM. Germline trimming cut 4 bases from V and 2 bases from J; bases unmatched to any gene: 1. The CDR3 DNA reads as TGTGCCAGCAGTTGGGGACAGGCCTACGAGCAGTACTTC. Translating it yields CASSWGQAYEQYF.

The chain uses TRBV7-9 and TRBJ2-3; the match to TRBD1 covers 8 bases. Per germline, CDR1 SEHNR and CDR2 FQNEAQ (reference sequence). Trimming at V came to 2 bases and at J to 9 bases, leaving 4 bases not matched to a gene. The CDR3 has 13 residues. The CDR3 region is CASSLLQGATQYF. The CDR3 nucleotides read TGTGCCAGCAGCTTATTGCAGGGGGCGACGCAGTATTTT.

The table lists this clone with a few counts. Here the CDR3 reads CASGRSGASNYGYTF. CDR3 nucleotides: TGTGCCAGTGGACGATCAGGGGCTAGTAACTATGGCTACACCTTC. The chain is built from TRBV19 and TRBJ1-2, with D possibly TRBD1 on 6 matching bases. CDR1 is LNHDA and CDR2 is SQIVND in the germline V gene (reference sequence). There are 15 residues in the CDR3. V dropped 8 bases and J dropped 1 base, with 17 bases sitting between them.